A selection of T cell receptor beta chains follows, all from one sample in a study of Ad26.COV2.S vaccination and SARS-CoV-2 variants. Sequenced by immunoSEQ multiplex PCR; TCRdb stores in-frame clones only, minus some. The table records some 250,000 clones, over 75% of them present only once. Sequenced here: peripheral blood, sampled in a trial of Ad26.COV2.S vaccine versus placebo. Receptors originate from a person between 18 and 65 years old who received the Ad26.COV2.S COVID-19 vaccine or a placebo. The CDR3 runs from the conserved cysteine through the conserved F or W. The D gene is left open where the match is weak. Rows may omit the clone size; those that give it use once, few, many or a size class.

. | TRBJ2-7 | TRBV3-1/TRBV3-2 | . | TGTGCCAGCAGCCAGCAGGGGCGGACAAGTCCCATTTCCTACGAGCAGTACTTC | CASSQQGRTSPISYEQYF
TRBD1 | TRBJ1-1 | TRBV29-1 | . | TGCAGCGTCCGAGGGGGACAGGGGGTGAACACTGAAGCTTTCTTT | CSVRGGQGVNTEAFF
. | TRBJ2-1 | TRBV18 | . | TGTGCCAGCTCACCACCGTTGGTGGAAGCGGAGTTCTCCTACAATGAGCAGTTCTTC | CASSPPLVEAEFSYNEQFF
. | TRBJ2-7 | TRBV6-5 | once | TGTGCCAGCAAAACGTTATTCCCCTACGAGCAGTACTTC | CASKTLFPYEQYF
TRBD1 | TRBJ2-2 | TRBV6-5 | . | TGTGCCAGCATCCGGGACAGGGAGCACACCGGGGAGCTGTTTTTT | CASIRDREHTGELFF
. | TRBJ2-4 | TRBV2 | . | TGTGCCAGCAGTGTTCAGGGGGGAGGCAAAAACATTCAGTACTTC | CASSVQGGGKNIQYF
. | TRBJ2-7 | TRBV6-5 | . | TGTGCCAGCAGGCCGGGACATTCCTACGAGCAGTACTTC | CASRPGHSYEQYF
. | TRBJ2-5 | TRBV7-9 | . | TGTGCCAGCAGCCCCAAGTTCGGGAAGGACAGAAAAGAGACCCAGTACTTC | CASSPKFGKDRKETQYF
TRBD1 | TRBJ1-2 | TRBV11-2 | . | TGTGCCAGCAGCTTAGATCCCGGGACAGGGGGTGTCTATGGCTACACCTTC | CASSLDPGTGGVYGYTF
. | TRBJ1-1 | TRBV2 | . | TGTGCCCGCGGGGACGGGCCCAACACTGAAGCTTTCTTT | CARGDGPNTEAFF
TRBD1 | TRBJ1-2 | TRBV7-9 | . | TGTGCCAGCAGCTTAACAGGGGCGGGCTATGGCTACACCTTC | CASSLTGAGYGYTF
. | TRBJ1-5 | TRBV19 | . | TGTGCCAGTAGTAACCCAAGGGGGGCCAATCAGCCCCAGCATTTT | CASSNPRGANQPQHF
. | TRBJ1-3 | TRBV9 | . | TGTGCCAGCAGCCCCAGGGGTTCAAGTGGAAACACCATATATTTT | CASSPRGSSGNTIYF
TRBD1 | TRBJ2-1 | TRBV5-1 | . | TGCGCCAGCAGCTTGGGAGTGACAGGGGGATTGAATGAGCAGTTCTTC | CASSLGVTGGLNEQFF
. | TRBJ2-3 | TRBV7-9 | . | TGTGCCAGCAGCTTAGAACATAATACGCAGTATTTT | CASSLEHNTQYF
. | TRBJ1-2 | TRBV6-5 | . | TGTGCCGGCGAGGGGGATGGCTACACCTTC | CAGEGDGYTF
. | TRBJ1-2 | TRBV6-5 | . | TGTGCCAGCAGTTACTCGGAGCTAGGGAAGGATGGCTACACCTTC | CASSYSELGKDGYTF
. | TRBJ2-1 | TRBV2 | . | TGTGCCAGCACGAAAGTGGGGGCCCATGAGCAGTTCTTC | CASTKVGAHEQFF
. | TRBJ1-6 | TRBV11-2 | . | TGTGCCAGCAGCTTAAATCCCCCTTCACCCCTCCACTTT | CASSLNPPSPLHF
. | TRBJ2-5 | TRBV11-2 | . | TGTGCCAGCAGCTGGATGGCGGGGGCCCAAGAGACCCAGTACTTC | CASSWMAGAQETQYF
TRBD1 | TRBJ1-2 | TRBV4-2 | . | TGTGCCAGCAGCCAACTCCAGGGGGTAAACTATGGCTACACCTTC | CASSQLQGVNYGYTF
TRBD1 | TRBJ1-2 | TRBV4-3 | . | TGCGCCAGCAGCCAAAGGACAGGCCTCTCCTATGGCTACACCTTC | CASSQRTGLSYGYTF
. | TRBJ1-1 | TRBV5-4 | . | TGTGCCAGCAGCTCGGACAGCCGGAACACTGAAGCTTTCTTT | CASSSDSRNTEAFF
TRBD1 | TRBJ2-2 | TRBV11-3 | . | TGTGCCAGCAGCTTAGCCCTTCGACAGGGTAACACCGGGGAGCTGTTTTTT | CASSLALRQGNTGELFF
. | TRBJ2-7 | TRBV4-2 | . | TGTGCCAGCAGCCAAGGCCCCGCAGGAAGCACCTACGAGCAGTACTTC | CASSQGPAGSTYEQYF
TRBD1 | TRBJ1-4 | TRBV7-2 | . | TGTGCCAGCAGCTTACTGGGACAGGGGGCGACGGGCGAAAAACTGTTTTTT | CASSLLGQGATGEKLFF
TRBD2 | TRBJ2-5 | TRBV12-3/TRBV12-4 | . | TGTGCCAGCCATACTAGCGGAGAGACCCAGTACTTC | CASHTSGETQYF
. | TRBJ2-1 | TRBV5-1 | . | TGCGCCAGCAGTTTTGGACAGCGGAGCTCCTACAATGAGCAGTTCTTC | CASSFGQRSSYNEQFF
. | TRBJ2-5 | TRBV20-1 | once | TGCAGTGCGCCTTGGTTGACCCAGTACTTC | CSAPWLTQYF
TRBD1 | TRBJ2-2 | TRBV10-3 | . | TGTGCCATCAGTGAGGTAACAGGGGGCGCGGGCTCCGGGGAGCTGTTTTTT | CAISEVTGGAGSGELFF
. | TRBJ1-1 | TRBV4-1 | few | TGCGCCAGCAGCCAAGAAGGGACCCCCCACAGGTTCGCTTTCTTT | CASSQEGTPHRFAFF
TRBD2 | TRBJ2-2 | TRBV11-2 | . | TGTGCCAGCAGCCACGATAGGTGGGGGGGTCCGAACACCGGGGAGCTGTTTTTT | CASSHDRWGGPNTGELFF
. | TRBJ2-1 | TRBV7-9 | once | TGTGCCGGTCGCGGGGAATATGAGCAGTTCTTC | CAGRGEYEQFF
TRBD1 | TRBJ2-5 | TRBV3-1/TRBV3-2 | . | TGTGCCAGCAGTCTGGGACAGGGAGCAGAGACCCAGTACTTC | CASSLGQGAETQYF
TRBD1 | TRBJ2-5 | TRBV5-6 | . | TGTGCCAGCAGCTTGGTAAGGGGGCGAGAGACCCAGTACTTC | CASSLVRGRETQYF
. | TRBJ2-5 | TRBV4-3 | . | TGCGCCAGCAGCCAAGAAACTGGACGGAGAGAGACCCAGTACTTC | CASSQETGRRETQYF
TRBD1 | TRBJ1-2 | TRBV6-4 | . | TGTGCCAGCAGTATGGGACAGCATTATGGCTACACCTTC | CASSMGQHYGYTF
. | TRBJ1-5 | TRBV18 | . | TGTGCCAGCTCCGACAGCCGGACACGGCCCCAGCATTTT | CASSDSRTRPQHF
. | TRBJ2-5 | TRBV11-2 | once | TGTGCCAGCAGCGGAATGGGAGATGAGACCCAGTACTTC | CASSGMGDETQYF
. | TRBJ1-5 | TRBV18 | . | TGTGCCAGCTCCCCTCCGGGTGGTAGCAATCAGCCCCAGCATTTT | CASSPPGGSNQPQHF
TRBD2 | TRBJ2-1 | TRBV3-1/TRBV3-2 | . | TGTGCCAGCAGCCAACTGTCTAGCGGTAATGAGCAGTTCTTC | CASSQLSSGNEQFF
TRBD1 | TRBJ2-7 | TRBV29-1 | once | TGCAGCGTTCGGGACAGCGGTTCCTACGAGCAGTACTTC | CSVRDSGSYEQYF
. | TRBJ2-6 | TRBV7-3 | once | TGTGCCAGCAGCTTAACCGGCTCTGGGGCCAACGTCCTGACTTTC | CASSLTGSGANVLTF
. | TRBJ2-2 | TRBV11-3 | . | TGTGCCAGCAGCTTTAGGGGGGCGCGGGTCACCGGGGAGCTGTTTTTT | CASSFRGARVTGELFF
. | TRBJ2-2 | TRBV12-3/TRBV12-4 | . | TGTGCCAGCAGTTTCGGGGGCACCGGGGAGCTGTTTTTT | CASSFGGTGELFF
. | TRBJ2-1 | TRBV6-4 | many | TGTGCCAGCAGTGACCGTAGCGGAGGCTCCTACAATGAGCAGTTCTTC | CASSDRSGGSYNEQFF
. | TRBJ1-1 | TRBV30 | . | TGTGCCTGGAGTTCCGGGGGTGTAGCTTTCTTT | CAWSSGGVAFF
TRBD1 | TRBJ2-6 | TRBV13 | . | TGTGCCAGCAGCTTAAATAGGGACAGGAGCTCTGGGGCCAACGTCCTGACTTTC | CASSLNRDRSSGANVLTF
TRBD2 | TRBJ2-2 | TRBV6-5 | . | TGTGCCAGCAGTTGGACTAGCGGGATTCCGGCCGGGGAGCTGTTTTTT | CASSWTSGIPAGELFF
. | TRBJ2-5 | TRBV7-2 | . | TGTGCCAGCAGCTTAGCAACAGCCGGAGAGACCCAGTACTTC | CASSLATAGETQYF
. | TRBJ2-7 | TRBV5-4 | . | TGTGCCAGCAGCCTTCCCGGGCCCTCGGGGAGGGAGCAGTACTTC | CASSLPGPSGREQYF
. | TRBJ1-2 | TRBV11-1 | once | TGTGCCAGCAGCTCTCAAAACAGGTTGGGTGGCTACACCTTC | CASSSQNRLGGYTF
TRBD1 | TRBJ2-7 | TRBV6-1 | . | TGTGCCAGCAGTGAAAGGGGACAGGGAGGAGGCGAGCAGTACTTC | CASSERGQGGGEQYF
TRBD2 | TRBJ2-1 | TRBV10-3 | . | TGTGCCATCAGTGAGCAAACTAGCGGGGGGCAGGGTGAGCAGTTCTTC | CAISEQTSGGQGEQFF